The 32 T cell receptor beta chains below were found in one sample sequenced in a study of blood T cell repertoires in COVID-19. Measured with immunoSEQ multiplex PCR; TCRdb has only the in-frame clones, and not every one. The table shows fewer than 150,000 clones, with less than 85% occurring only once. Sequencing was performed on peripheral blood. These receptors were taken from a woman of 80 years or more in a cohort sampled during active or convalescent COVID-19.

J is TRBJ2-1 and V is TRBV19, with TRBD1 matching 9 bases. The CDR3 is 13 amino acids. V lost 6 bases and J lost 6; bases outside the gene matches: 3. Per germline, CDR1 LNHDA and CDR2 SQIVND (reference sequence). DNA for the CDR3: TGTGCCAGTAGGCCGACAGGGGGCAATGAGCAGTTCTTC. Its translation is CASRPTGGNEQFF.

This clone was recorded only once. This chain links TRBV11-2 with TRBJ2-2, with D unclear. Germline V lookup: CDR1 SGHAT, CDR2 FQNNGV. Trimming removed 5 bases from V and 2 bases from J, with 15 bases in between. This CDR3 region has 16 residues. CDR3: CASSLGSVGNTGELFF. The CDR3, as DNA: TGTGCCAGCAGCCTCGGGTCAGTAGGAAACACCGGGGAGCTGTTTTTT. Combining the CDR3 with reference TRBV11-2 and TRBJ2-2 gives the whole variable domain EAGVAQSPRYKIIEKRQSVAFWCNPISGHATLYWYQQILGQGPKLLIQFQNNGVVDDSQLPKDRFSAERLKGVDSTLKIQPAKLEDSAVYLCASSLGSVGNTGELFFGEGSRLTVL.

The chain combines TRBV4-1 with TRBJ2-3; possible D gene TRBD2, 6 bases. The length of the CDR3 is 16 residues. The germline V gene has CDR1 MGHRA and CDR2 YSYEKL. The V gene lost 6 bases and the J gene lost 1 base, with 17 bases spanning the gap. CDR3 coding DNA: TGCGCCAGCAGTGAAAGGGGACTTCTAGGCACAGATACGCAGTATTTT. Translating gives CASSERGLLGTDTQYF.

This chain uses TRBV7-9 with TRBJ2-5; no clear D. The V gene lost 6 bases and the J gene lost 2 bases, with 7 bases spanning the gap. Germline V gives CDR1 SEHNR, CDR2 FQNEAQ (reference sequence). The CDR3 is 12 residues long. DNA of the CDR3: TGTGCCAGCAGAACAAGTCAAGAGACCCAGTACTTC. Its protein is CASRTSQETQYF.

This chain connects TRBV5-6 to TRBJ2-1; D possibly corresponds to TRBD1 (5 bases). The V end lost 0 bases, the J end lost 6 bases, and 13 bases lay between the germline ends. Germline V lookup: CDR1 SGHDT, CDR2 YYEEEE. The CDR3 spans 15 residues. CDR3 nucleotide sequence: TGTGCCAGCAGCTTGGCCGCAGGGAATCTCAATGAGCAGTTCTTC. It encodes CASSLAAGNLNEQFF.

This clone was detected once. V usage is TRBV10-2 and J usage is TRBJ1-5; 9 positions match TRBD1. The CDR3 length is 15 residues. The trim removed 6 bases at V and 3 bases at J, leaving 6 bases unmatched. Germline loops: CDR1 WSHSY, CDR2 SAAADI. The CDR3 nucleotides read TGCGCCAGCAGCAGGACAGGGGTTTACAATCAGCCCCAGCATTTT. Translation: CASSRTGVYNQPQHF.

This CDR3 reads CASSLRAGSLGGTQYF. In DNA form, the CDR3 reads TGCGCCAGCAGCCTCCGCGCCGGGAGCCTAGGCGGTACGCAGTATTTT. J is TRBJ2-3 and V is TRBV4-3, with D possibly being TRBD2 (6 bases). Germline V lookup: CDR1 LGHNA, CDR2 YSLEER. V lost 4 bases to trimming and J lost 8 bases, with 22 bases between them. The CDR3 contains 16 residues.

The CDR3 protein is CASSLASITGELFF. In nucleotides, the CDR3 is TGCGCCAGCAGCTTGGCTAGCATTACCGGGGAGCTGTTTTTT. The gene calls are TRBV5-1 and TRBJ2-2; D possibly corresponds to TRBD2 (5 bases). In germline, CDR1 is SGHRS, CDR2 YFSETQ. The CDR3 is 14 residues long. Trimming stripped 0 bases from V and 5 bases from J, with 8 bases between.

This clone was detected only a few times. The CDR3 nucleotides are TGTGCCAGCACCGGGACATATAATTCACCCCTCCACTTT. Its translation is CASTGTYNSPLHF. J is TRBJ1-6 and V is TRBV2, with D possibly TRBD1 on 6 matching bases. CDR3 length: 13 residues. Trimming removed 7 bases at V and 4 bases at J, with 8 bases between. The V gene's germline CDR1 is SNHLY and CDR2 FYNNEI. The whole variable domain, remainder taken from reference TRBV2 and TRBJ1-6, is EPEVTQTPSHQVTQMGQEVILRCVPISNHLYFYWYRQILGQKVEFLVSFYNNEISEKSEIFDDQFSVERPDGSNFTLKIRSTKLEDSAMYFCASTGTYNSPLHFGNGTRLTVT.

This clone was observed a few times. The chain is built from TRBV18 and TRBJ1-2; D perhaps matches TRBD1 (5 bases). The germline V gene encodes CDR1 KGHSH and CDR2 LQKENI. This CDR3 has 16 amino acids. V lost 2 bases, J lost 3 bases, and 16 bases lay in between. This CDR3 reads CASSPGSGVGDYGYTF. CDR3 sequence (DNA): TGTGCCAGCTCACCAGGGTCGGGGGTAGGCGACTATGGCTACACCTTC.

V gene TRBV27 combines with J gene TRBJ1-2; 9 bases match TRBD1. CDR3 size: 12 residues. The junction had 3 bases not matched to a gene; V was cut back by 6 bases and J by 7 bases. The V gene's germline CDR1 is MNHEY and CDR2 SMNVEV (reference sequence). The CDR3 sequence is CASSDRGFGYTF. For the CDR3, the DNA is TGTGCCAGCAGCGACAGGGGGTTTGGCTACACCTTC.

The V gene is TRBV24-1, the J gene TRBJ2-2; 7 bases align to TRBD1. The germline gives CDR1 KGHDR, CDR2 SFDVKD. CDR3 length equals 14 residues. V lost 7 bases, J lost 4 bases, and 5 bases stayed unmatched. CDR3 region: CATSNRGSTGELFF. CDR3 coding DNA: TGTGCCACCAGCAACAGGGGCAGCACCGGGGAGCTGTTTTTT.

J is TRBJ2-7 and V is TRBV19, with D perhaps matching TRBD2 (6 bases). Germline assignment: CDR1 LNHDA and CDR2 SQIVND (reference sequence). CDR3 length: 14 residues. V shed 4 bases and J shed 0 bases, with 10 bases lying between them. This CDR3 is CASSTPGLSYEQYF. The CDR3 DNA follows: TGTGCCAGTAGTACGCCGGGACTCTCCTACGAGCAGTACTTC.

This clone was recorded only once. The chain links TRBV19 to TRBJ2-3; 12 bases fit TRBD2. The CDR3 is 21 residues long. The germline gives CDR1 LNHDA, CDR2 SQIVND (reference sequence). J gave up 0 bases and V 5 bases, and 18 bases lay outside the gene matches. The DNA for the CDR3 is TGTGCCAGTAGTCGGCGGACAGGAAGCGGGCTAGCGGGGGGGAGCACAGATACGCAGTATTTT. It encodes CASSRRTGSGLAGGSTDTQYF.

V usage is TRBV27 and J usage is TRBJ2-3; the D gene is possibly TRBD2 (5 bases). Looked up from germline, CDR1 is MNHEY and CDR2 is SMNVEV (reference sequence). V shed 1 base and J shed 1 base, with 12 bases lying between them. There are 16 residues in the CDR3. CDR3 nucleotide sequence: TGTGCCAGCAGTTTATGGGTTTTCGGGGGCACAGATACGCAGTATTTT. Encoded protein: CASSLWVFGGTDTQYF.

Note on this clone: At one boundary the junction diverges from the germline segment, which might be a read error. CDR3 nucleotides: TGCGCCAGCAGTTTGACCTACAGGGAACTGTTTTTT. This gives the protein CASSLTYRELFF. V and J are TRBV5-1 and TRBJ2-2; D is possibly TRBD1 (6 bases). The CDR3 has 12 amino acids. Germline V gene lookup returns CDR1 SGHRS and CDR2 YFSETQ.

The chain has TRBV28 and TRBJ2-1; D not certain. V lost 6 bases and J lost 3, with 3 bases in between. Germline lookup yields CDR1 MDHEN and CDR2 SYDVKM. This CDR3 spans 11 amino acids. The CDR3: CASRYYNEQFF. The CDR3 coding sequence is TGTGCCAGCAGGTACTACAATGAGCAGTTCTTC.

This chain links TRBV9 with TRBJ1-1, with a possible D match to TRBD1 (5 bases). Germline assignment: CDR1 SGDLS and CDR2 YYNGEE. The length of the CDR3 is 13 residues. The ends were cut back, 0 bases at V and 7 bases at J, with 10 bases in the middle. CDR3 DNA: TGTGCCAGCAGCGTAGAGGGGCAGGATGAAGCTTTCTTT. Translating it yields CASSVEGQDEAFF.

The gene calls are TRBV29-1 and TRBJ1-1, with a possible D match to TRBD1 (5 bases). V lost 7 bases and J 1 base, leaving 13 bases between the germline ends. The CDR3 covers 13 residues. Germline-derived CDR1 and CDR2 are SQVTM and ANQGSEA. CDR3 in DNA: TGCAGCGGGGGGGGTGGAGAGAACACTGAAGCTTTCTTT. Translation gives CSGGGGENTEAFF.

The chain recombines TRBV28 with TRBJ1-2; TRBD1 is a possible D gene (6 bases). CDR3 length: 15 residues. Trimming stripped 7 bases from V and 4 bases from J, with 19 bases between. Germline CDR1 is MDHEN and CDR2 is SYDVKM. The DNA of the CDR3 is TGTGCCAGCACCCCTGGGGGCCCTATGTTCTATGGCTACACCTTC. Protein sequence: CASTPGGPMFYGYTF.

The chain is built from TRBV20-1 and TRBJ2-3; 8 nucleotides line up with TRBD1. J was trimmed by 11 bases and V by 6 bases; bases with no gene match: 4. CDR3 length: 10 amino acids. Germline V CDR1 and CDR2: DFQATT, SNEGSKA (reference sequence). CDR3 sequence: CSALDRVQYF. The DNA for the CDR3 is TGCAGTGCCCTGGACAGGGTGCAGTATTTT.

This chain uses TRBV28 with TRBJ1-4; D gene unclear. Germline lookup yields CDR1 MDHEN and CDR2 SYDVKM. V shed 9 bases and J shed 0 bases, with 11 bases lying between them. CDR3 length: 14 residues. The CDR3: CASSGEPTNEKLFF. CDR3 coding DNA: TGTGCCAGTAGTGGAGAGCCAACTAATGAAAAACTGTTTTTT.

The J gene is TRBJ1-3, the V gene TRBV6-6; 8 bases fit TRBD1. This CDR3 is built from 16 residues. Losses at the gene ends were 6 bases for V and 4 bases for J; bases not matched to a gene: 11. Germline CDR1 is MNHNY and CDR2 is SVGAGI (reference sequence). The CDR3 loop reads CASSPSQGARGNTIYF. For the CDR3, the DNA is TGTGCCAGCAGCCCCTCCCAGGGGGCGCGCGGAAACACCATATATTTT.

The V call is TRBV19, the J call TRBJ1-6; weak D call: TRBD1 (6 bases). The V gene's germline CDR1 is LNHDA and CDR2 SQIVND (reference sequence). The CDR3 has 13 residues. The V and J ends lost 9 bases and 7 bases respectively, with 13 bases between them. CDR3 sequence reads: CASNYRVNSPLHF. CDR3 DNA sequence: TGTGCCAGCAACTACAGGGTAAATTCACCCCTCCACTTT.

The CDR3 region has the DNA TGTGCCAGCAGTTCTCCGTACACTGAAGCTTTCTTT. Translating it yields CASSSPYTEAFF. The V gene is TRBV28, the J gene TRBJ1-1; D gene uncertain. Germline CDR1 reads MDHEN; CDR2 reads SYDVKM. This CDR3 spans 12 amino acids. The ends were cut back, 4 bases at V and 3 bases at J, with 6 bases in the middle.

The chain joins TRBV7-9 to TRBJ2-2, with D tentatively TRBD1 (5 bases). V lost 5 bases and J lost 0, with 7 bases in between. The CDR3 totals 14 residues. Germline assignment: CDR1 SEHNR and CDR2 FQNEAQ (reference sequence). This CDR3 is CASSRQTNTGELFF. The CDR3, as DNA: TGTGCCAGCAGCCGACAGACGAACACCGGGGAGCTGTTTTTT. Together with reference TRBV7-9 and TRBJ2-2, the CDR3 gives the full variable domain: DTGVSQNPRHKITKRGQNVTFRCDPISEHNRLYWYRQTLGQGPEFLTYFQNEAQLEKSRLLSDRFSAERPKGSFSTLEIQRTEQGDSAMYLCASSRQTNTGELFFGEGSRLTVL.

The rearrangement links TRBV6-6 to TRBJ1-4; TRBD1 aligns across 7 bases. This CDR3 region has 14 residues. Germline V gene lookup returns CDR1 MNHNY and CDR2 SVGAGI (reference sequence). Trimming cost V 6 bases and J 2 bases; bases outside gene matches: 3. Here the CDR3 reads CASRTGQTNEKLFF. As DNA, the CDR3 is TGTGCCAGCAGAACGGGACAGACTAATGAAAAACTGTTTTTT.

The V and J genes are TRBV6-4 and TRBJ1-2; TRBD1 is a possible D gene (6 bases). CDR3 length: 16 amino acids. Germline V gene data show CDR1 as MRHNA and CDR2 as SNTAGT. Trimming removed 2 bases at V and 4 bases at J, with 17 bases between. CDR3 in DNA: TGTGCCAGCAGTGACAAGAGGGTCGGACAGCGCTATGGCTACACCTTC. Translating gives CASSDKRVGQRYGYTF.

The chain is built from TRBV18 and TRBJ1-5; 7 nucleotides agree with TRBD1. Per germline, CDR1 KGHSH and CDR2 LQKENI. This CDR3 region has 14 residues. Trimming at V came to 2 bases and at J to 13 bases, leaving 11 bases not matched to a gene. Here the CDR3 DNA reads TGTGCCAGCTCACCAACTGGGGACCAGGGGGTACAGCATTTT. Protein: CASSPTGDQGVQHF.

V is TRBV24-1 and J is TRBJ2-1, with 16 nucleotides matching TRBD2. V was pared by 5 bases and J by 6 bases, with 6 bases of the junction left unmatched. This CDR3 region has 17 residues. CDR1 is KGHDR, CDR2 SFDVKD, per germline. The CDR3 sequence is CATSGGTSGGARNEQFF. Written as DNA, the CDR3 is TGTGCCACCAGTGGTGGGACTAGCGGGGGGGCCCGCAATGAGCAGTTCTTC.

CDR3 in amino acids: CASSIRGFQPQHF. DNA of the CDR3: TGTGCCAGTAGTATTCGGGGGTTTCAGCCCCAGCATTTT. The chain combines TRBV19 with TRBJ1-5, with a tentative D call TRBD1 (5 bases). The V gene lost 3 bases and the J gene lost 6 bases, with 9 bases spanning the gap. CDR1 is LNHDA, CDR2 SQIVND, per germline (reference sequence). CDR3 length: 13 amino acids.

The V gene is TRBV11-2, the J gene TRBJ2-6; 9 nucleotides line up with TRBD1. The germline V gene encodes CDR1 SGHAT and CDR2 FQNNGV. CDR3 length equals 17 residues. V shed 5 bases, J shed 1 base, and the junction held 6 bases outside the gene matches. In DNA form, the CDR3 reads TGTGCCAGCAGCCCGCGGGACAGGGCGTCTGGGGCCAACGTCCTGACTTTC. This gives the protein CASSPRDRASGANVLTF.